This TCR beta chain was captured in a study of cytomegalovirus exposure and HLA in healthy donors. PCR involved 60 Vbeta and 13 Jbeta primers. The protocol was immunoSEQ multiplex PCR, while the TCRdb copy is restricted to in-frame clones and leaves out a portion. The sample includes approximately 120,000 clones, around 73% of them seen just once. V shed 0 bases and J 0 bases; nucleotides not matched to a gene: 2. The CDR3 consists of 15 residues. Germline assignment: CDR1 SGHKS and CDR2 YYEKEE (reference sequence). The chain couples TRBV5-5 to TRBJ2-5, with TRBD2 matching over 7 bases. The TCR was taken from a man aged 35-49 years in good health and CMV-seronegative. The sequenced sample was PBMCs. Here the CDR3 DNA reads TGTGCCAGCAGCTTGGGACTAGCAGACCAAGAGACCCAGTACTTC. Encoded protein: CASSLGLADQETQYF.